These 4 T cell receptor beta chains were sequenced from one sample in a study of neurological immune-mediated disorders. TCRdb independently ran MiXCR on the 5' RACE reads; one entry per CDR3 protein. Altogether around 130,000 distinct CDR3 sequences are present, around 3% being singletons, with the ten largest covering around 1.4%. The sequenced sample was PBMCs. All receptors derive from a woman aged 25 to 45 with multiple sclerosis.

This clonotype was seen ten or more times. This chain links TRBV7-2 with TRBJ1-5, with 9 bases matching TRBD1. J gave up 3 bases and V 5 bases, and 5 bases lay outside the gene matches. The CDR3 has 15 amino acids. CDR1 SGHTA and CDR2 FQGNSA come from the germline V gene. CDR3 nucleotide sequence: TGTGCCAGCAGCCCCGGGACAGGGAACAATCAGCCCCAGCATTTT. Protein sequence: CASSPGTGNNQPQHF.

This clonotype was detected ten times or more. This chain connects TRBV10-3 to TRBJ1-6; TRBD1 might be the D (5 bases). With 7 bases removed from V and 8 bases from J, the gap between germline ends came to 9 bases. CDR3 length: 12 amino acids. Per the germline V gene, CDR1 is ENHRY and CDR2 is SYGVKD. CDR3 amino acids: CAIMDTDSPLHF. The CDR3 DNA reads TGTGCCATCATGGACACTGATTCACCCCTCCACTTT.

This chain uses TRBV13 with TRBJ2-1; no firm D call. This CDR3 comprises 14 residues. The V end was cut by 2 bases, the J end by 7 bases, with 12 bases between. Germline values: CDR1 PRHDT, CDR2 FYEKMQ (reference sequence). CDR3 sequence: CASSLLAAWNEQFF. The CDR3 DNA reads TGTGCCAGCAGCTTATTGGCGGCCTGGAATGAGCAGTTCTTC.

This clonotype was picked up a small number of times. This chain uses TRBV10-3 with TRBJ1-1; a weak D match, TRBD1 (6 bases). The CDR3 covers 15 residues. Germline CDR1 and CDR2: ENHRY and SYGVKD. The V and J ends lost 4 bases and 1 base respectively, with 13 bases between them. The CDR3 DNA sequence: TGTGCCATCAGTGGAAAGGACAGCCCGAACACTGAAGCTTTCTTT. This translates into CAISGKDSPNTEAFF.